This T cell receptor (beta chain) was observed in a study of cytomegalovirus exposure and HLA in healthy donors listed by TCRdb under 2017. At the level of the whole study: In an earlier analysis of 587 of the donors, about 270 Gb of sequence data and 120 million or so unique TCR beta sequences from 180 million or so T cells were reported. Roughly 300 gigabases of sequencing data and approximately 93 million unique TCR sequences were included in an early release covering about 700 HLA-typed donors. Among the 398 genotyped donors, around 81% belonged to the genetic ancestry cluster associated with self-reported Caucasian donors. The study aimed to test whether cataloging public T cell receptors could reveal signatures of past pathogen exposure. The T cell repertoires of around 670 subjects were profiled by immunosequencing and related to cytomegalovirus serostatus. Along with the roughly 710-subject first cohort, a separate validation cohort of more than 90 different subjects was used. The study combined high-throughput TCR immunosequencing, statistical association of individual TCRs with disease status, and machine learning to predict cytomegalovirus infection status. In a later analysis, previously published TCR beta repertoires from 550 to 700 donors were re-analyzed and high-resolution HLA genotyping was added so that TCR occurrence patterns could be studied. Rather than using new phenotypic data, the later analysis identified candidate immune exposures from TCR beta sequences and from how often those sequences occurred across donors. To decide whether each TCR beta V gene segment behaved as functional or pseudogenic, an earlier analysis of 587 of the donors relied on high-throughput TCR beta sequencing. Donor age, sex, ethnicity and CMV serostatus were compiled alongside the repertoire data. A later genetic analysis took genome-wide SNP genotypes for about 65% of the roughly 670 donors and used that subset as a discovery cohort. Every repertoire in the discovery cohort had been generated on one and the same sequencing platform. Class I and class II HLA loci were covered by the typing at four-digit resolution. Typing coverage differed by locus: A, B, C, DRB1 and DQB1 were typed in roughly 629-630 donors, DQA1 in 522, DPA1 in some 600, and DPB1 in approximately 450. Four to six DR-DQ haplotypes were handled as single units for association and clustering, since linkage in the cohort was strong. Among under 450 genotyped donors of the cohort, an average of around 240,000 unique TCR beta nucleotide sequences were sequenced per donor, roughly a sixth of them non-productive.

The CDR3, cysteine through phenylalanine, is 16 amino acids long. Solely the CDR3 DNA is kept, with 48 bases framed from the first base. Relative to germline, V is missing 2 bases and J is missing 0 bases, with 4 bases of the junction outside any gene match. The germline V gene (reference sequence) supplies CDR1 GTSNPN and CDR2 SVGIG. What the research found in general, with its limitations: In a later analysis, HLA-associated TCR beta chains showed more clonal expansion and lower generation probabilities than non-associated chains that were equally common. In a later analysis, 16,951 TCR beta sequences were associated with specific HLA alleles at a false discovery rate of 0.05. A further reported finding was that TCR beta sequences accurately predicted the HLA-A and HLA-B alleles for most subjects in the first cohort. A later analysis reported that several top co-occurrence clusters appeared linked to parvovirus B19, influenza, CMV and Epstein-Barr virus. In a later genetic analysis, a missense DCLRE1C variant was associated with V-gene and J-gene trimming of TCR beta chains, and the association was replicated in an independent cohort. The 87-base-pair reads could not distinguish some IMGT-functional V segments, including TRBV6-2 and TRBV6-3, so those segments were excluded. While some public TCRs were present in many individuals, most TCR sequences turned up only very rarely across donors. Strong co-occurrence of HLA alleles, especially DR and DQ, made assigning TCR associations to individual alleles difficult. Linkage disequilibrium might explain the correlated functional status among segregating V segments, but an unknown experimental factor could not be ruled out. Roughly uniform sequencing depth across donors was assumed in presence/absence analyses, although this assumption may not hold. In a later analysis, the rate of TCR association differed among HLA loci, with DRB1 alleles having the most associated TCRs and HLA-C alleles having the fewest. A later genetic analysis reported fewer N-insertions in productive TCRs among donors in an Asian-associated ancestry cluster than the roughly 700-donor mean. The study gave a list of more than 150 TCR beta chains associated with cytomegalovirus. Because counts were too low, 15 to 20 rarely observed V segments, including chromosome 9 orphons, were excluded from the earlier analysis of some 590 of the donors. The authors suggested that the approach could potentially be extended to other disease states and immunological phenotypes. Because some donors lacked HLA typing at each locus, the association tests relied only on the typed subset. In both the original and validation cohorts, the classifier was reported to diagnose cytomegalovirus status with high specificity and sensitivity. CMV serostatus was the only immune exposure information available for the cohort. A cluster of highly shared sequence variants was judged likely to be a technical artifact of the sequencing pipeline. A later analysis found that most CMV-associated TCR beta chains appeared HLA-restricted, with HLA associations seemingly driven largely by CMV exposure. In an earlier analysis of fewer than 700 of the donors, most TCR beta V segments appeared in productive rearrangements about 87% or about 30% of the time, broadly matching IMGT annotations. A few of the identified cytomegalovirus-associated TCR beta chains were confirmed in vitro to be specific for cytomegalovirus antigens. The cohort was sequenced for TCR beta chains only, and without alpha or paired-chain data the features that could be detected were limited.

A note on this clone: The clone's antigen remains unknown. Base qualities are missing; no much larger clone stands one base away.

The library was prepared using the immunoSEQ multiplex PCR assay. For the multiplex PCR, a mixture combining 60 forward primers for TCR Vbeta segments and 13 reverse primers for TCR Jbeta segments was used. The CDR3 region of rearranged TCR beta genes was amplified from genomic DNA by a multiplex PCR assay. The Illumina HiSeq System was used to sequence the amplified TCR beta libraries as 87-base-pair reads. The authors' pipeline ran thus. Across the 666 repertoires, a later analysis counted 60 million to 90 million unique TCR beta chains, roughly 11 million of which were shared by at least two donors. Raw reads were error-corrected and collapsed into unique sequences with a nearest-neighbor algorithm that merged closely related sequences to remove PCR and sequencing errors. CDR3 sequences were aligned to IMGT reference sequences to assign V, D and J gene segments. Each retained sequence needed at least a six-nucleotide match to both a V gene segment and a J gene segment. Rearrangements were called productive when the CDR3 lacked stop codons and stayed in frame with V and J; all others were non-productive. CDR3 was defined by IMGT convention, running from the second conserved V-encoded cysteine to the conserved J-encoded phenylalanine. The earlier analysis of about 590 of the donors excluded sequences that lacked an unambiguous match to a single V gene segment. In an earlier analysis of 587 of the donors, a V segment was called functional when productive rearrangements were above 56.7%, and segregating when the standard deviation between donors exceeded 5%. A statistical classification framework was developed to diagnose cytomegalovirus status using the catalog of TCR beta chain sequences. In a later analysis, V and J genes were assigned by comparing TCR nucleotide sequences against IMGT/GENE-DB human TR gene sequences. In a later analysis, CDR3 sequences and most-parsimonious VDJ recombination scenarios were assigned using the TCRdist pipeline. In a later analysis, each TCR beta chain was defined by its CDR3 amino acid sequence together with its V-gene family, and reads lacking a unique V-gene family were excluded. In a later analysis, some 600 highly shared, low-generation-probability nucleotide sequences were removed to address suspected cross-contamination and a sequencing artifact. For each public chain, a later analysis derived a clonal expansion index from normalized ranks of inferred template counts within each repertoire. In a later analysis, generation probabilities were computed with a VDJ recombination model fitted to out-of-frame rearrangements, and the resulting probabilities were checked against IGoR. A later analysis scored TCR-TCR, TCR-HLA and TCR-CMV co-occurrence with hypergeometric tests, applying a repertoire-size bias correction to TCR pairs. To estimate false discovery rates, a later analysis permuted the HLA or CMV assignments 20 times. In a later analysis, co-occurring TCRs were grouped with DBSCAN, and TCRdist sequence similarity was added when clustering was performed within HLA-allele-positive subsets. Repertoires with fewer than 30,000 or more than 120,000 public chains were left out of co-occurrence clustering, as were roughly five repertoires with anomalous nucleotide sharing. In its TCRdb copy, this immuneACCESS table keeps in-frame sequences only and misses some clones. Where compared with another copy, unresolved V genes explain less than half of these, and the others have no known cause. That table furnishes V, J and clone size, whereas the DNA furnished D and trimming. Within this sample are 100,000 to 150,000 clones, with about 82% of them counted one time only. The ten most abundant clones make up roughly 1.1% of the sample.

The cohort comprised several hundred healthy bone marrow donors. At the time of sampling, all cohort members were nominally healthy, though unrecorded immune exposures were likely present. The donor tested CMV seronegative, placing the donor among the 350 or so seronegative members of the cohort. A peripheral blood sample was provided by each donor, and peripheral blood mononuclear cells were used for TCR beta sequencing. The Qiagen DNeasy Blood Extraction Kit was used to extract genomic DNA from the blood cell samples. The rearranged chain carries TRBV30 and TRBJ2-3, and TRBD2 aligns with 11 junction nucleotides. Specimen: PBMCs. The sequence derives from a boy aged 5-17 years in good health and CMV-seronegative. In nucleotides, the sequence is TGTGCCTGGAGTAAATGGACTAGCGGGAGCACAGATACGCAGTATTTT. Its amino acids are CAWSKWTSGSTDTQYF.